This T cell receptor beta chain emerged from a study of T cells in narcolepsy. Whole-study results and caveats: Same-patient CSF and blood CD4+ T cell clonotypes included HCRT-specific and TRIB2-specific autoreactive ones.

Germline assignment: CDR1 SGHNT and CDR2 YYREEE (reference sequence). The CDR3 sequence is 16 residues long. The V and J ends lost 0 bases and 9 bases, in that order; junction bases with no gene match: 10. Points on this clone: Its specificity is unknown.

TCRdb's copy holds only in-frame clones and misses some; the assay was immunoSEQ multiplex PCR. The table lists about 22,000 clones, 75% to 85% of them singletons. The chain is built from TRBV5-4 and TRBJ2-3; 10 nucleotides align to TRBD1. This receptor was identified in a human donor in good health. Sequencing used memory (CD45RA-) CD4+ T cells from blood. The CDR3 loop reads CASSLARGQGSGTQYF. The CDR3 nucleotides read TGTGCCAGCAGCTTGGCTCGGGGACAGGGGTCTGGGACGCAGTATTTT.